A single sample is the source of the 4 T cell receptor beta chains below, sequenced in a study of blood T cell repertoires in COVID-19. Libraries were prepared by immunoSEQ multiplex PCR; TCRdb keeps only in-frame clonotypes and omits some of them. Here the sample spans fewer than 90,000 clones, approximately 85% being singletons. The sequenced sample was peripheral blood. The receptors shown here come from a man between 65 and 85 years old with acute or convalescent COVID-19.

This chain uses TRBV3-1 (or the pseudogene TRBV3-2) with TRBJ2-1; TRBD1 might be the D (6 bases). This CDR3 contains 16 residues. V lost 4 bases and J 6 bases, leaving 19 bases between the germline ends. The germline V gene has CDR1 LGHDT and CDR2 YNNKEL (reference sequence). Here the CDR3 reads CASSLLGQGRANEQFF. CDR3 in DNA: TGTGCCAGCAGCCTCTTAGGGCAGGGGCGAGCCAATGAGCAGTTCTTC.

V is TRBV4-1 and J is TRBJ1-6, with unresolved D. CDR3 length equals 16 residues. Germline V CDR1 and CDR2: MGHRA, YSYEKL. The ends were cut back, 3 bases at V and 7 bases at J, with 16 bases in the middle. The CDR3 DNA reads TGCGCCAGCAGCCAGTTCCACCGGGAAAAGAATTCACCCCTCCACTTT. It codes for CASSQFHREKNSPLHF.

For the CDR3, the DNA is TGCAGTGCTAGCAGGGATCACGAGCAGTACTTC. Translating gives CSASRDHEQYF. V and J are TRBV20-1 and TRBJ2-7; a possible D gene is TRBD1 (5 bases). Germline values: CDR1 DFQATT, CDR2 SNEGSKA (reference sequence). This CDR3 contains 11 residues. V shed 3 bases and J shed 5 bases, with 8 bases lying between them.

The chain has TRBV10-2 and TRBJ2-1; 8 bases are a match to TRBD1. Germline values: CDR1 WSHSY, CDR2 SAAADI. The CDR3 totals 17 residues. After removal of 5 bases from V and 3 bases from J, the junction contained 12 bases not matched to a gene. The CDR3 region is CASSRPGGQTIYNEQFF. The CDR3 nucleotides read TGCGCCAGCAGTCGCCCAGGGGGCCAAACTATCTACAATGAGCAGTTCTTC.